Presented here are 30 T cell receptor beta chains from one specimen sequenced in a study of immune heterogeneity within non-small cell lung tumors. TCR beta CDR3 was amplified by multiplex PCR using 32 V and 13 J primers. MiXCR was run by TCRdb on the multiplex PCR reads, yielding one entry per CDR3 protein. The table shows 15,000 or so distinct CDR3 sequences, with approximately 30% occurring only once. Template came from bulk tumor genomic DNA, at 550 to 700 ng per sample. Far-apart biopsies, several per primary tumor, were taken during surgery. Patients underwent curative surgery for untreated, newly diagnosed non-small cell lung cancer. The sequenced sample was lung tumor tissue. The receptors derive from a man between 40 and 49 years old with non-small cell lung cancer.

At least ten counts were recorded for this clonotype. The V gene is TRBV4-1, the J gene TRBJ2-1; 11 positions agree with TRBD2. The V gene end was trimmed by 4 bases and the J gene end by 0 bases; junction bases not matched to a gene: 11. There are 19 residues in the CDR3. Germline CDR1 and CDR2: MGHRA and YSYEKL. CDR3 nucleotide sequence: TGCGCCAGCAGCCCCCGAATAGCGGGAGGGCCTCTCTCCTACAATGAGCAGTTCTTC. Translated, it gives CASSPRIAGGPLSYNEQFF.

This clonotype was detected ten times or more. The J gene is TRBJ2-7, the V gene TRBV4-1; D call uncertain. The CDR3 loop spans 13 amino acids. Trimming cost V 6 bases and J 1 base, with 10 bases left between them. Germline assignment: CDR1 MGHRA and CDR2 YSYEKL. The chain's CDR3 is CASSWADSYEQYF. Here the CDR3 DNA reads TGCGCCAGCAGTTGGGCCGATTCCTACGAGCAGTACTTC.

This clonotype is judged medium-sized (0.01 to 0.1%). The chain links TRBV6-2 or TRBV6-3 to TRBJ1-2; 9 positions agree with TRBD1. CDR3 length: 16 residues. V lost 0 bases, J lost 5 bases, and 7 bases stayed unmatched. Germline lookup yields CDR1 MNHEY and CDR2 SVGEGT. CDR3 region: CASSYSRDRVAYGYTF. The DNA of the CDR3 is TGTGCCAGCAGTTACTCGAGGGACAGGGTGGCATATGGCTACACCTTC.

This clonotype ranks as medium-sized. This chain uses TRBV7-2 with TRBJ1-5, with no clear D. Germline CDR1 is SGHTA and CDR2 is FQGNSA. V lost 1 base and J 6 bases, leaving 4 bases between the germline ends. CDR3 length: 12 amino acids. The CDR3 DNA sequence: TGTGCCAGCAGCTTAGTGAGTCAGCCCCAGCATTTT. This codes for CASSLVSQPQHF.

Concerning this clonotype itself: Since a much larger clone is just one base distant, this may be a read error. The gene calls are TRBV6-2 or TRBV6-3 and TRBJ1-1; the D gene is possibly TRBD1 (5 bases). The CDR3 loop spans 15 amino acids. Germline V lookup: CDR1 MNHEY, CDR2 SVGEGT. This chain's CDR3 is CASSTDIWMKTEAFF. In nucleotides, the CDR3 is TGTGCCAGCAGTACGGACATATGGATGAAGACTGAAGCTTTCTTT.

There are many counts of this clonotype. The V gene is TRBV6-2 or TRBV6-3, the J gene TRBJ2-1, with TRBD2 matching over 10 bases. Germline V lookup: CDR1 MNHEY, CDR2 SVGEGT. V was clipped by 4 bases and J by 3 bases; unmatched bases: 12. The CDR3 covers 18 residues. CDR3 in DNA: TGTGCCAGCAGTTCCCTCCGCGCAGCGGGAGGGCTCTACAATGAGCAGTTCTTC. Its translation is CASSSLRAAGGLYNEQFF.

Comments on this clonotype: The germline gene is not matched at one end of the junction; a read error may be the cause. V usage is TRBV5-1 and J usage is TRBJ2-2; 9 nucleotides line up with TRBD1. The CDR3 sequence is 16 residues long. The germline CDR1 and CDR2 sequences are SGHRS and YFSETQ. The CDR3 DNA is TGCGCCAGCAGCCCCGAGAGGACAGGGGACACCGGGGAGCTGCTTTTT. Translated, it gives CASSPERTGDTGELLF.

Concerning this clonotype: As the CDR3 is not closed by the conserved phenylalanine or tryptophan, this likely results from a read error. This chain links TRBV7-2 with TRBJ2-7; D gene ambiguous. This CDR3 region has 15 residues. In germline, CDR1 is SGHTA, CDR2 FQGNSA. The CDR3 protein is CASSLAAEVSYEQYL. As DNA, the CDR3 is TGTGCCAGCAGCTTAGCGGCAGAAGTCTCCTATGAGCAGTACCTC.

This clonotype qualifies as medium-sized (0.01 to 0.1%). The J gene is TRBJ2-7, the V gene TRBV6-6; 11 nucleotides agree with TRBD1. Per the germline V gene, CDR1 is MNHNY and CDR2 is SVGAGI (reference sequence). CDR3 length equals 16 residues. Trimming at V came to 0 bases and at J to 0 bases, leaving 1 base not matched to a gene. The CDR3 DNA is TGTGCCAGCAGTTACTCAGGGACAGGGGGCTCCTACGAGCAGTACTTC. Translation gives CASSYSGTGGSYEQYF.

Regarding this clonotype: Possible read error: a much larger clone is one base away. CDR3 DNA sequence: TGCGCCAGCAGCCAACATTTATTTAACTATGGCTACACCTTC. Its translation: CASSQHLFNYGYTF. The J gene is TRBJ1-2, the V gene TRBV4-1; D is undetermined. This CDR3 is 14 amino acids long. The germline V gene encodes CDR1 MGHRA and CDR2 YSYEKL. Trimming removed 2 bases from V and 1 base from J, with 8 bases in between.

Many counts were recorded for this clonotype. The V and J genes are TRBV7-2 and TRBJ2-7, with TRBD2 matching over 7 bases. CDR1 is SGHTA and CDR2 is FQGNSA in the germline V gene. The CDR3 totals 15 residues. V lost 1 base and J lost 2; bases outside the gene matches: 5. The CDR3 region has the DNA TGTGCCAGCAGCTTAGGTAGCGGGTTGCCCTACGAGCAGTACTTC. Encoded protein: CASSLGSGLPYEQYF.

The chain joins TRBV5-4 to TRBJ2-1, with TRBD2 as a possible D gene (6 bases). This CDR3 has 15 residues. Trimming shortened V by 3 bases and J by 6 bases, and 16 bases separated the two germline ends. Germline V gene sequence: CDR1 SGHNT, CDR2 YYREEE (reference sequence). DNA of the CDR3: TGTGCCAGCAGCTCCGACCCGGTGGGGGGCAATGAGCAGTTCTTC. It encodes CASSSDPVGGNEQFF.

By share of the sample, this clonotype is medium-sized (0.01 to 0.1%). This sequence joins TRBV12-3 or TRBV12-4 and TRBJ1-2; TRBD1 matches 7 bases. Trimming removed 6 bases from V and 8 bases from J; junction bases left unmatched: 9. The CDR3 is 13 residues long. The DNA of the CDR3 is TGTGCCAGCAGCAAGGGAACAGGGGTGGGCTACACCTTC. Amino acid sequence: CASSKGTGVGYTF.

The chain joins TRBV7-2 to TRBJ2-2, with 7 bases matching TRBD2. This CDR3 spans 17 amino acids. J gave up 3 bases and V 5 bases, and 12 bases lay outside the gene matches. Germline values: CDR1 SGHTA, CDR2 FQGNSA. The CDR3 sequence is CASSEPPSGHDTGELFF. The CDR3 DNA is TGTGCCAGCAGCGAGCCTCCTAGCGGACACGACACCGGGGAGCTGTTTTTT.

By share, this clonotype counts as medium-sized (0.01 to 0.1%). V and J are TRBV12-3 or TRBV12-4 and TRBJ1-3; TRBD1 matches 10 bases. V was pared by 5 bases and J by 1 base, with 5 bases of the junction left unmatched. The CDR3 extends over 16 amino acids. The CDR3 sequence is CASSETGGISGNTIYF. The CDR3, as DNA: TGTGCCAGCAGTGAGACAGGGGGCATTTCTGGAAACACCATATATTTT.

By share, this clonotype ranks as medium-sized. V and J are TRBV5-1 and TRBJ2-7; perhaps TRBD1 as D (5 bases). V dropped 5 bases and J dropped 7 bases, with 10 bases sitting between them. CDR1 is SGHRS, CDR2 YFSETQ, per germline. The CDR3 length is 11 residues. In nucleotides, the CDR3 is TGCGCCAGCAGTGACAGAAGAGAGCAGTACTTC. This sequence encodes CASSDRREQYF.

This clonotype was counted ten times or more. The gene calls are TRBV6-1 and TRBJ1-1; 9 bases line up with TRBD1. This CDR3 has 14 residues. Losses at the gene ends were 5 bases for V and 1 base for J; bases not matched to a gene: 2. Germline V CDR1 and CDR2: MNHNS, SASEGT. CDR3 nucleotides: TGTGCCAGCAGTAGACAGGGGGGGAACACTGAAGCTTTCTTT. Protein sequence: CASSRQGGNTEAFF.

Relative to its sample, this clonotype is medium-sized. The chain has TRBV12-3 or TRBV12-4 and TRBJ1-6, with D perhaps matching TRBD1 (5 bases). V shed 7 bases and J shed 6 bases, with 25 bases lying between them. The CDR3 is made up of 18 amino acids. The CDR3: CASTILLRGTGRNSPLHF. Here the CDR3 DNA reads TGTGCCAGCACTATACTATTACGGGGCACTGGGCGTAATTCACCCCTCCACTTT.

A word on this clonotype: A much larger clone sits a single nucleotide away, making a read error possible. The rearrangement uses TRBV20-1 and TRBJ2-4; 12 bases fit TRBD2. The germline V gene has CDR1 DFQATT and CDR2 SNEGSKA (reference sequence). The CDR3 has 17 residues. The CDR3 DNA follows: TGCAGTGCTAGAGATAGGCTAGCGGGAGGGTCTGTGGTTGAGAAGTTCTTC. It specifies CSARDRLAGGSVVEKFF.

By frequency in the sample, this clonotype is medium-sized. The CDR3 protein is CASSLWGRGSGNTIYF. For the CDR3, the DNA is TGTGCCAGCAGTTTATGGGGTCGGGGCTCTGGAAACACCATATATTTT. This chain links TRBV28 with TRBJ1-3; D is unclear. The CDR3 covers 16 residues. Deletions cut 0 bases from V and 0 bases from J, with 9 bases between. Germline CDR1 MDHEN, CDR2 SYDVKM.

The rearrangement links TRBV7-9 to TRBJ2-7; D tentatively reads TRBD1 or TRBD2 (5 bases each). CDR3 length: 15 amino acids. V was trimmed by 2 bases and J by 6 bases, leaving 17 bases between them. Germline V gene data show CDR1 as SEHNR and CDR2 as FQNEAQ (reference sequence). CDR3 region: CASSLLSGTRSEQYF. The CDR3 nucleotides read TGTGCCAGCAGCTTACTCTCCGGGACGAGAAGCGAGCAGTACTTC.

A note on this clonotype: A clone one base away is much larger, so this may be a read error. The gene calls are TRBV7-9 and TRBJ1-6; D is unresolved. The CDR3 loop spans 16 amino acids. Germline CDR1 reads SEHNR; CDR2 reads FQNEAQ (reference sequence). V lost 1 base and J 7 bases, leaving 14 bases between the germline ends. CDR3 protein: CASSLGVRRVNSPLHF. CDR3 nucleotides: TGTGCCAGCAGCTTAGGAGTGCGCCGTGTGAATTCACCCCTCCACTTT. The full variable domain, completed using reference TRBV7-9 and TRBJ1-6, is DTGVSQNPRHKITKRGQNVTFRCDPISEHNRLYWYRQTLGQGPEFLTYFQNEAQLEKSRLLSDRFSAERPKGSFSTLEIQRTEQGDSAMYLCASSLGVRRVNSPLHFGNGTRLTVT.

This clonotype was recorded many times. The chain is built from TRBV6-1 and TRBJ1-3, with 7 bases aligning to TRBD1. There are 15 residues in the CDR3. Trimming cost V 6 bases and J 0 bases; bases outside gene matches: 5. Germline V gives CDR1 MNHNS, CDR2 SASEGT. The CDR3 loop is CASSRTGTSGNTIYF. The CDR3 DNA follows: TGTGCCAGCAGCCGGACAGGCACCTCTGGAAACACCATATATTTT.

In its sample, this clonotype was seen many times. This chain links TRBV24-1 with TRBJ2-1; D possibly corresponds to TRBD1 (6 bases). Germline loops: CDR1 KGHDR, CDR2 SFDVKD. The CDR3 length is 15 residues. Trimming left V 3 bases short and J 0 bases short, with 8 bases between. CDR3: CATSDEDSSYNEQFF. CDR3 sequence (DNA): TGTGCCACCAGTGATGAGGACAGCTCCTACAATGAGCAGTTCTTC.

Comments on this clonotype: A much larger clone is a single base away; this may be a read error. V usage is TRBV30 and J usage is TRBJ1-2, with D possibly matching TRBD1 (5 bases). The CDR3 consists of 15 residues. The germline V and J ends were trimmed by 2 bases and 1 base, with 14 bases remaining between them. CDR1 and CDR2 from the germline V gene are GTSNPN and SVGIG (reference sequence). Written as DNA, the CDR3 is TGTGCCTGGAGTAAGTGGGGCAAGGTTAACTATGGCTACACCTTC. Its protein product is CAWSKWGKVNYGYTF. Together with reference TRBV30 and TRBJ1-2, the CDR3 gives the full variable domain: SQTIHQWPATLVQPVGSPLSLECTVEGTSNPNLYWYRQAAGRGLQLLFYSVGIGQISSEVPQNLSASRPQDRQFILSSKKLLLSDSGFYLCAWSKWGKVNYGYTFGSGTRLTVV.

Only one count was recorded for this clonotype. A much bigger clone sits one base away, suggesting this may be a read error. The chain recombines TRBV12-3 or TRBV12-4 with TRBJ1-6, with no clear D. Between the trimmed V and J ends, which lost 5 bases and 4 bases, there was a span of 12 bases. This CDR3 comprises 15 residues. The CDR3 here is CASSPRERYNSPLHF. The CDR3 nucleotides are TGTGCCAGCAGTCCCCGGGAGAGATATAATTCACCCCTCCACTTT.

This clonotype is classed as medium-sized (0.01 to 0.1%). The V gene is TRBV6-5, the J gene TRBJ2-7, with TRBD1 matching over 7 bases. CDR3 length: 16 residues. V was clipped by 1 base and J by 3 bases; unmatched bases: 9. The germline V gene has CDR1 MNHEY and CDR2 SVGAGI. The CDR3 DNA is TGTGCCAGCAGTTACTTTCCGGGACAGACACTCTACGAGCAGTACTTC. Translation: CASSYFPGQTLYEQYF.

Concerning this clonotype: A much bigger clone sits one base away, suggesting this may be a read error. The chain carries TRBV5-1 and TRBJ1-2; 9 bases map to TRBD1. The CDR3 length is 13 residues. From germline, CDR1 is SGHRS and CDR2 YFSETQ. CDR3 protein: CARSFSTGGGYTF. CDR3 nucleotides: TGCGCCAGAAGCTTCTCGACAGGGGGTGGCTACACCTTC.

Notes on this clonotype: A much larger clone differs by one base, so this may be a read error. The chain combines TRBV3-1 with TRBJ1-6; D is unclear. From germline, CDR1 is LGHDT and CDR2 YNNKEL (reference sequence). V lost 1 base and J 7 bases, leaving 11 bases between the germline ends. The CDR3 contains 15 residues. This chain's CDR3 is CASSQAASGNSPLHF. The CDR3 coding sequence is TGTGCCAGCAGCCAAGCGGCATCCGGAAATTCACCCCTCCACTTT.

Relative to its sample, this clonotype is medium-sized. The V gene is TRBV13, the J gene TRBJ2-7, with D unclear. Trimming left V 4 bases short and J 2 bases short, with 12 bases between. Per the germline V gene, CDR1 is PRHDT and CDR2 is FYEKMQ (reference sequence). CDR3 length: 14 amino acids. CDR3 amino acids: CASSSPLSPYEQYF. For the CDR3, the DNA is TGTGCCAGCAGCTCGCCGCTCAGTCCCTACGAGCAGTACTTC. Supplemented by reference TRBV13 and TRBJ2-7, the full variable domain reads AAGVIQSPRHLIKEKRETATLKCYPIPRHDTVYWYQQGPGQDPQFLISFYEKMQSDKGSIPDRFSAQQFSDYHSELNMSSLELGDSALYFCASSSPLSPYEQYFGPGTRLTVT.